The rows below give T cell receptor beta chains drawn from one sample of a study of blood T cell repertoires in COVID-19. Assay: immunoSEQ multiplex PCR; the TCRdb copy retains only in-frame clones and omits some. The sample has about 220,000 clones, 85% to 90% seen once. The specimen was PBMCs or T cells enriched from blood (not recorded which). The receptors come from a woman under 30 in a cohort exposed to, infected with or recovered from COVID-19 (not recorded which). Both conserved end residues are part of each CDR3. D genes are given only for firm matches. For some rows the clone size is stated as once, few or many, or as a class when expanded; others skip it.

clone size	V gene	D gene	J gene	CDR3 protein	CDR3 DNA
-	TRBV24-1	TRBD1	TRBJ2-2	CATSDWTGGTGELFF	TGTGCCACCAGTGATTGGACAGGGGGCACCGGGGAGCTGTTTTTT
few	TRBV27	TRBD2	TRBJ2-1	CASSRTSSYNEQFF	TGTGCCAGCAGTCGGACTAGCTCCTACAATGAGCAGTTCTTC
-	TRBV5-1	-	TRBJ1-1	CASSSRMEDRATFF	TGCGCCAGCAGCTCGCGGATGGAGGACCGGGCGACTTTCTTT
-	TRBV3-1/TRBV3-2	-	TRBJ1-2	CASSQNREPSGYTF	TGTGCCAGCAGCCAGAACAGGGAGCCCTCTGGCTACACCTTC
-	TRBV5-1	TRBD1	TRBJ1-1	CASSLIPGQKNTEAFF	TGCGCCAGCAGCTTAATACCGGGACAGAAGAACACTGAAGCTTTCTTT
-	TRBV18	TRBD1	TRBJ1-2	CASSTRDSYGYTF	TGTGCCAGCTCAACCCGGGACAGTTATGGCTACACCTTC
-	TRBV7-9	TRBD2	TRBJ2-1	CASSPPGLAGREQFF	TGTGCCAGCAGCCCTCCGGGACTAGCGGGAAGGGAGCAGTTCTTC
-	TRBV5-4	-	TRBJ1-4	CASSLSGSREKLFF	TGTGCCAGCAGCTTGTCGGGTAGTCGTGAAAAACTGTTTTTT
-	TRBV6-5	-	TRBJ2-5	CASRGGTPGGTQYF	TGTGCCAGCAGGGGTGGCACACCCGGAGGGACCCAGTACTTC
-	TRBV12-3/TRBV12-4	-	TRBJ1-1	CASSDSMNTEAFF	TGTGCCAGCAGTGACAGCATGAACACTGAAGCTTTCTTT
-	TRBV6-5	TRBD2	TRBJ2-3	CASSYGGGGATDTQYF	TGTGCCAGCAGTTATGGGGGCGGGGGGGCGACAGATACGCAGTATTTT
once	TRBV29-1	TRBD1	TRBJ1-1	CSVEDLLTGVTEAFF	TGCAGCGTTGAAGATCTCTTGACAGGGGTCACTGAAGCTTTCTTT
-	TRBV28	-	TRBJ1-2	CASSSGQVPGGYTF	TGTGCCAGCAGTTCTGGCCAGGTGCCAGGGGGCTACACCTTC
-	TRBV6-5	TRBD2	TRBJ2-3	CASLAGGGDTQYF	TGTGCCAGCCTAGCGGGAGGGGGAGATACGCAGTATTTT
-	TRBV27	TRBD2	TRBJ2-1	CASSRGLAGGSYNEQFF	TGTGCCAGCAGTCGGGGACTAGCGGGGGGATCCTACAATGAGCAGTTCTTC
-	TRBV6-5	-	TRBJ2-3	CASRLDGTDTQYF	TGTGCCAGCAGGTTAGACGGGACAGATACGCAGTATTTT
-	TRBV19	TRBD1	TRBJ1-4	CASSRQGEDEKLFF	TGTGCCAGTAGCCGACAGGGGGAGGATGAAAAACTGTTTTTT
-	TRBV27	-	TRBJ1-1	CASRGTWNTEAFF	TGTGCCAGCAGAGGGACATGGAACACTGAAGCTTTCTTT
-	TRBV6-1	-	TRBJ1-6	CASSAFLTTANNSPLHF	TGTGCCAGCAGTGCTTTTTTGACGACAGCTAATAATTCACCCCTCCACTTT
-	TRBV4-2	TRBD2	TRBJ2-1	CASSQAGTSGESSYNEQFF	TGTGCCAGCAGCCAAGCGGGGACTAGCGGGGAGAGCTCCTACAATGAGCAGTTCTTC
-	TRBV19	-	TRBJ1-1	CASSIVGGNTEAFF	TGTGCCAGTAGTATAGTAGGAGGGAACACTGAAGCTTTCTTT
-	TRBV7-5	-	TRBJ2-1	CVPLRRGTYNEQFF	TGTGTCCCATTAAGGAGGGGTACCTACAATGAGCAGTTCTTC
-	TRBV5-1	TRBD1	TRBJ2-1	CASRKGQGENEQFF	TGCGCCAGCAGGAAGGGACAGGGGGAAAATGAGCAGTTCTTC
-	TRBV7-7	TRBD1	TRBJ2-7	CASSPGTESSYEQYF	TGTGCCAGCAGCCCCGGGACAGAGAGCTCCTACGAGCAGTACTTC
-	TRBV3-1/TRBV3-2	TRBD1	TRBJ2-5	CASSQVPGTGGGQETQYF	TGTGCCAGCAGCCAAGTTCCCGGGACAGGGGGCGGCCAAGAGACCCAGTACTTC
few	TRBV11-2	TRBD1	TRBJ1-6	CASSLGQVASPLHF	TGTGCCAGCAGCCTCGGACAGGTAGCCTCACCCCTCCACTTT
-	TRBV5-6	TRBD2	TRBJ2-7	CASSPRPSGAYEQYF	TGTGCCAGCAGCCCGCGACCTAGCGGGGCCTACGAGCAGTACTTC
-	TRBV6-5	-	TRBJ2-7	CASHPAGQGINEQYF	TGTGCCAGCCATCCCGCTGGGCAGGGGATAAACGAGCAGTACTTC
-	TRBV7-3	TRBD1	TRBJ2-5	CASSPGTGVETQYF	TGTGCCAGCAGCCCCGGGACAGGGGTAGAGACCCAGTACTTC
-	TRBV7-4	-	TRBJ1-1	CASSRLRGRNTEAFF	TGTGCCAGCAGCCGTCTAAGGGGCCGTAACACTGAAGCTTTCTTT
-	TRBV28	TRBD2	TRBJ2-3	CASSLAGRDTQYF	TGTGCCAGCAGCTTAGCGGGGCGAGATACGCAGTATTTT
-	TRBV5-1	-	TRBJ2-2	CASGGRSNTGELFF	TGCGCCAGCGGAGGCAGGAGTAACACCGGGGAGCTGTTTTTT
-	TRBV2	-	TRBJ2-7	CASSEQGKSYEQYF	TGTGCCAGCAGTGAGCAGGGAAAGTCCTACGAGCAGTACTTC
-	TRBV28	-	TRBJ1-2	CASSWPEGGYTF	TGTGCCAGCAGTTGGCCCGAGGGAGGCTACACCTTC
-	TRBV3-1/TRBV3-2	-	TRBJ2-1	CASSQDQGSKPYNEQFF	TGTGCCAGCAGCCAAGACCAGGGTAGTAAACCCTACAATGAGCAGTTCTTC
once	TRBV5-1	TRBD1	TRBJ2-7	CASSWDSASYEQYF	TGCGCCAGCAGCTGGGACAGTGCCTCCTACGAGCAGTACTTC
-	TRBV7-3	TRBD2	TRBJ2-3	CASSAGGTDTQYF	TGTGCCAGCAGCGCGGGAGGCACAGATACGCAGTATTTT
once	TRBV20-1	-	TRBJ2-5	CSGPGPETQYF	TGCAGTGGGCCTGGCCCTGAGACCCAGTACTTC
-	TRBV9	-	TRBJ1-1	CASSVRGTNTEAFF	TGTGCCAGCAGCGTGCGGGGGACAAACACTGAAGCTTTCTTT
-	TRBV7-2	-	TRBJ1-3	CASTRGGNTIYF	TGTGCCAGCACCAGGGGTGGAAACACCATATATTTT
-	TRBV4-1	TRBD1	TRBJ2-1	CASSPWTGPMYNEQFF	TGCGCCAGCAGCCCTTGGACAGGGCCCATGTACAATGAGCAGTTCTTC
-	TRBV18	TRBD1	TRBJ2-2	CASSLGQGRKDTGELFF	TGTGCCAGCTCACTCGGACAGGGTCGTAAGGACACCGGGGAGCTGTTTTTT
-	TRBV3-1/TRBV3-2	TRBD2	TRBJ2-7	CASSQVAGGRYEQYF	TGTGCCAGCAGCCAAGTAGCGGGGGGGCGCTACGAGCAGTACTTC
-	TRBV28	TRBD1	TRBJ2-1	CASRPGTGDLNEQFF	TGTGCCAGCAGACCCGGGACAGGGGATCTCAATGAGCAGTTCTTC